This T cell receptor (beta chain) comes out of a study of blood T cell repertoires in COVID-19. Study as a whole: Samples taken during acute and convalescent COVID-19 were collected in the United States, Italy and Spain.

The CDR3 has 14 amino acids. The junction had 4 bases not matched to a gene; V was cut back by 5 bases and J by 1 base. Germline lookup yields CDR1 KGHSH and CDR2 LQKENI. Clones were read by immunoSEQ multiplex PCR, and TCRdb kept only the in-frame ones, dropping some. In the table there are more than 200,000 clones, roughly nine tenths of which are singletons. The source is a woman in her thirties with acute COVID-19. Sample: PBMCs or T cells enriched from blood (not recorded which). The V gene is TRBV18, the J gene TRBJ2-7; 8 bases are shared with TRBD1. CDR3 region: CASSEDRGSYEQYF. The CDR3 DNA follows: TGTGCCAGCTCAGAAGACAGGGGATCCTACGAGCAGTACTTC.